Below, one T cell receptor beta chain is given with its context. This sample is part of a study of blood T cell repertoires in COVID-19. About the research overall: From the United States, Italy and Spain came samples of acute and convalescent COVID-19. Sample material is recorded as cDNA or gDNA derived from T cells, B-cell-depleted T cells, or PBMCs.

TCRdb's copy holds only in-frame clones and misses some; the assay was immunoSEQ multiplex PCR. This repertoire shows about 210,000 clones, 83% found once; its top ten account for about 8.9%. CDR1 and CDR2 from the germline V gene are SGHNT and YYREEE (reference sequence). The CDR3 has 16 residues. Germline trimming cut 4 bases from V and 2 bases from J; bases unmatched to any gene: 12. This receptor was taken from a woman between 50 and 59 years old with acute or convalescent COVID-19. The sequenced sample was peripheral blood. The J gene is TRBJ2-7, the V gene TRBV5-4; 7 bases are shared with TRBD2. As DNA, the CDR3 is TGTGCCAGCAGCCCTGCTGGCGGGAGTCTTCCCTACGAGCAGTACTTC. It yields the protein CASSPAGGSLPYEQYF.